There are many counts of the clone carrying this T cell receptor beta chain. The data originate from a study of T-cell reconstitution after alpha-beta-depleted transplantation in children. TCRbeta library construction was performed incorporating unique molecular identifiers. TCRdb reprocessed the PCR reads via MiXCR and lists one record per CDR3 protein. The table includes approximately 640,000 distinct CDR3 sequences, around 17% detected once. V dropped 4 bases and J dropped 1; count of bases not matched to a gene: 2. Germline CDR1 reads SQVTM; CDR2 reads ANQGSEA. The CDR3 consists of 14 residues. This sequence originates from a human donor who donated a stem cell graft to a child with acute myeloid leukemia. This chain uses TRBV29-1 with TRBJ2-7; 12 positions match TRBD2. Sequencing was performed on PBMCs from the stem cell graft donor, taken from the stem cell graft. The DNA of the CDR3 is TGCAGCGTTGGACTAGCGGGGGATTCCTACGAGCAGTACTTC. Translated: CSVGLAGDSYEQYF.